This is a list of T cell receptor beta chains from one sample in a study of shared clonotypes between healthy human individuals. Generated by immunoSEQ multiplex PCR, the TCRdb table keeps only in-frame clones and is missing some. Here the sample spans around 200,000 clones, approximately 60% being singletons. Sequencing was carried out using memory CD4+ T cells sorted from blood. All receptors derive from a man aged 25-40 years in good health. Each CDR3 is given with its conserved first and last residue. A D gene is named only where the DNA matches it firmly. A row's size may be missing; if present it is once, few, many or a size class.

-	-	TRBV5-1	TRBJ1-1	CASSLEGGAFF	TGCGCCAGCAGCTTGGAGGGGGGCGCTTTCTTT
-	-	TRBV29-1	TRBJ1-5	CSVVWGPNQPQHF	TGCAGCGTTGTGTGGGGGCCCAATCAGCCCCAGCATTTT
once	TRBD1	TRBV6-1	TRBJ2-3	CASRTGITTDTQYF	TGTGCCAGCCGGACAGGGATAACCACAGATACGCAGTATTTT
-	-	TRBV9	TRBJ2-1	CASSSGLESSEQFF	TGTGCCAGCAGCTCCGGCCTTGAGTCGTCTGAGCAGTTCTTC
-	-	TRBV19	TRBJ1-1	CASTRTENTEAFF	TGTGCCAGTACCCGGACAGAGAACACTGAAGCTTTCTTT
-	-	TRBV19	TRBJ1-1	CASGIASPAFF	TGTGCCAGCGGGATAGCGTCGCCCGCTTTCTTT
-	-	TRBV9	TRBJ2-5	CASKARHRGRQETQYF	TGTGCCAGCAAGGCGCGGCACCGGGGCCGCCAAGAGACCCAGTACTTC
-	-	TRBV4-3	TRBJ1-5	CASSQDLGQPQHF	TGCGCCAGCAGCCAAGATCTAGGTCAGCCCCAGCATTTT
-	TRBD1	TRBV6-6	TRBJ2-5	CASSRWTGEIQYF	TGTGCCAGCAGTCGTTGGACAGGGGAGATCCAGTACTTC
-	TRBD1	TRBV4-3	TRBJ1-4	CASSQGGQGTNEKLFF	TGCGCCAGCAGCCAGGGTGGACAGGGGACTAATGAAAAACTGTTTTTT